This T cell receptor (beta chain) was documented in a study of siplizumab effects on memory and regulatory T cells. Study results and caveats: Siplizumab conditions gave an average of around 64% Treg-derived mappable alloreactive CD4+ clones, versus less than 35% for controls. In unstimulated cells, naive T cells appeared more diverse than memory T cells and seemed major alloresponse contributors.

Produced via immunoSEQ multiplex PCR; TCRdb's table is partial and in-frame only. This sample has over 85,000 clones; nearly 95% occur once, and the top ten carry roughly 0.29%. This clone was found once. Its antigen is currently unknown. V was pared by 4 bases and J by 4 bases, with 16 bases between. CDR3 length: 14 amino acids. Germline-derived CDR1 and CDR2 are GTSNPN and SVGIG (reference sequence). This chain connects TRBV30 to TRBJ1-2, with D maybe TRBD1 (5 bases). The receptor was derived from a human donor in good health. The sequenced sample consisted of non-Treg CD4+ T cells sorted from blood. In DNA form, the CDR3 reads TGTGCCTGGAATCCGGAAACTGGGGGCTATGGCTACACCTTC. It encodes CAWNPETGGYGYTF.